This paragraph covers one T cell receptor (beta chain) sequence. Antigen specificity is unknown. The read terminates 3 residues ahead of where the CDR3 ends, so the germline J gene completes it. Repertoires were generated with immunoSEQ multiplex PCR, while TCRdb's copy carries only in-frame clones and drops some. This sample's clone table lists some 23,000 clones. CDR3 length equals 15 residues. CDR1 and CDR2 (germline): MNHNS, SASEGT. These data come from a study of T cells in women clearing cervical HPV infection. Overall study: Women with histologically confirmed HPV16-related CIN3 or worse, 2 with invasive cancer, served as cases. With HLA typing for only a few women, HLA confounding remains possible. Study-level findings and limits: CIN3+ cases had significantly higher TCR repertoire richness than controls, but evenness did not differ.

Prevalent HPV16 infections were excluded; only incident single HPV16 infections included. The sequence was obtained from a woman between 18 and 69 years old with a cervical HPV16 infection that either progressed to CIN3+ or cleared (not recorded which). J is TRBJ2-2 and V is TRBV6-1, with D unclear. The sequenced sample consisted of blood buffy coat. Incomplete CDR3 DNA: TGTGCCAGCAGTGAGGTATATGCAACTAATGAAAAG. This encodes CASSEVYATNEK. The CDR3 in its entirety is CASSEVYATNEKLFF.